The sequence of this TCR beta chain was determined in a study of cytomegalovirus exposure and HLA in healthy donors. Profiled with immunoSEQ multiplex PCR; TCRdb holds only in-frame clones, not every one. The repertoire holds about 140,000 clones, 86% seen once, with just under 3% in the top ten. The CDR3 has 16 residues. Unmatched junction bases numbered 6, after V lost 2 bases and J lost 6 bases. Germline CDR1 and CDR2: MNHEY and SMNVEV (reference sequence). Sequencing was performed on PBMCs. This receptor was taken from a man between 18 and 35 years old in good health and CMV-seronegative. This rearrangement joins TRBV27 to TRBJ2-3; 12 nucleotides align to TRBD2. The CDR3 DNA reads as TGTGCCAGCAGTTTACTGCTAGCGGGAGGGGTGGATACGCAGTATTTT. Protein sequence: CASSLLLAGGVDTQYF.